This TCR beta chain comes out of a study of Graves' ophthalmopathy and Graves' hyperthyroidism. Turning to the study itself: Peripheral blood was collected at initial diagnosis, before any treatment. Broader study findings: Blood was where most expanded thyroid clonotypes above 0.001 frequency also turned up.

The study excluded patients with other autoimmune diseases, uncontrolled infections, pregnancy or lactation. This clonotype occurred many times. The target antigen is unknown. CDR3 length: 15 residues. Germline loops: CDR1 MGHDK, CDR2 SYGVNS. Trimming took 0 bases from V and 4 from J, leaving 12 bases between them. Amplified material comprised TCR beta CDR3 regions derived from RNA transcripts. Investigators did first-round RT-PCR with HTBI primers, then second-round multiplex PCR. Each CDR3 protein gets one entry after TCRdb re-called the multiplex PCR reads with MiXCR. The sample has hundreds of thousands of distinct CDR3 sequences, around 15% seen once.

The sample comprised blood. This clonotype was sampled from a woman in her twenties or thirties with Graves' ophthalmopathy. The chain couples TRBV25-1 to TRBJ2-5, with a weak D call TRBD2 (5 bases). The chain's CDR3 is CASSEYRSGIETQYF. CDR3 coding DNA: TGTGCCAGCAGTGAATATAGATCGGGGATAGAGACCCAGTACTTC.